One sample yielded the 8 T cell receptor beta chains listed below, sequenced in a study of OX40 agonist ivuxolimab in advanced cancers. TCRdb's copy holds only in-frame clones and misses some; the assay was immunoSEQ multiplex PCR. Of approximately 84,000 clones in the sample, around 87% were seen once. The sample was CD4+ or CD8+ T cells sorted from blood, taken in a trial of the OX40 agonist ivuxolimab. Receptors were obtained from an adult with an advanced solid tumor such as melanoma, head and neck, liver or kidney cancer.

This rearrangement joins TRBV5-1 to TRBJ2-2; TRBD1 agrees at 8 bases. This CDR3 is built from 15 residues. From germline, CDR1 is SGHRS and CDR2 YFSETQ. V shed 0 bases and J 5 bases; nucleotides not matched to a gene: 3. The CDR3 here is CASSLGDRRTGELFF. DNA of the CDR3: TGCGCCAGCAGCTTGGGGGACAGGAGGACCGGGGAGCTGTTTTTT.

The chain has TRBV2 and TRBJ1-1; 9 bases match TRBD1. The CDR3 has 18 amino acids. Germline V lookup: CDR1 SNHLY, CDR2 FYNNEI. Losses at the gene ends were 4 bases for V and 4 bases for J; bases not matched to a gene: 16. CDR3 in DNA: TGTGCCAGCAGTGGTGCTCCGGGACAGGGTAGTGGATCCACTGAAGCTTTCTTT. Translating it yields CASSGAPGQGSGSTEAFF.

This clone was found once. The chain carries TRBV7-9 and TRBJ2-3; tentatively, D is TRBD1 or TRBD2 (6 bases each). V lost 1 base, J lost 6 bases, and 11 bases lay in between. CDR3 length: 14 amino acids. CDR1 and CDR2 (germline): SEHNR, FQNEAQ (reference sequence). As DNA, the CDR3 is TGTGCCAGCAGCTTAGATGGAGGGGGGGATACGCAGTATTTT. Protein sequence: CASSLDGGGDTQYF. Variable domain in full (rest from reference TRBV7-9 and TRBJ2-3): DTGVSQNPRHKITKRGQNVTFRCDPISEHNRLYWYRQTLGQGPEFLTYFQNEAQLEKSRLLSDRFSAERPKGSFSTLEIQRTEQGDSAMYLCASSLDGGGDTQYFGPGTRLTVL.

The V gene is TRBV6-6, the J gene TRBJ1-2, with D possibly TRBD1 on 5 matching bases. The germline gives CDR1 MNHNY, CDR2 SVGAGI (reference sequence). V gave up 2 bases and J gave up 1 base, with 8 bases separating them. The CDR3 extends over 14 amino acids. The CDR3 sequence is CASSYPDSNYGYTF. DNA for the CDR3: TGTGCCAGCAGTTACCCCGACAGTAACTATGGCTACACCTTC.

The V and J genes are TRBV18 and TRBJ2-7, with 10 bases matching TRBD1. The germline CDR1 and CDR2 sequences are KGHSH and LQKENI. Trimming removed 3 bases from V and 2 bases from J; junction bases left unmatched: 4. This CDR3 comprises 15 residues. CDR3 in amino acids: CASSPRTGGTYEQYF. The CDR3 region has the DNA TGTGCCAGCTCACCCCGGACAGGGGGGACCTACGAGCAGTACTTC.

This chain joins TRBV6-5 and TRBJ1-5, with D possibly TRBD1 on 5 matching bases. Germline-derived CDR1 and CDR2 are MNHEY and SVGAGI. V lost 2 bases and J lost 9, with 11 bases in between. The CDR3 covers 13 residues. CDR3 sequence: CASSYNGAAPQHF. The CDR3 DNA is TGTGCCAGCAGTTACAACGGGGCCGCGCCCCAGCATTTT.

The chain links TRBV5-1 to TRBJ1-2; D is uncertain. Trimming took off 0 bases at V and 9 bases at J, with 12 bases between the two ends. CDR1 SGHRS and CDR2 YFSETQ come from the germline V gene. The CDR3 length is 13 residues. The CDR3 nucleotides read TGCGCCAGCAGCTTGGGGACCACGGGTAGCTACACCTTC. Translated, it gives CASSLGTTGSYTF.

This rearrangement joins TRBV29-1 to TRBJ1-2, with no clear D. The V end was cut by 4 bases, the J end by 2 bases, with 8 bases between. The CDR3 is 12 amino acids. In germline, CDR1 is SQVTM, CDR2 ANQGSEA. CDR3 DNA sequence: TGCAGCGTTGCATCCGGGAACTATGGCTACACCTTC. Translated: CSVASGNYGYTF. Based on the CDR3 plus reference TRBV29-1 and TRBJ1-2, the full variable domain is SAVISQKPSRDICQRGTSLTIQCQVDSQVTMMFWYRQQPGQSLTLIATANQGSEATYESGFVIDKFPISRPNLTFSTLTVSNMSPEDSSIYLCSVASGNYGYTFGSGTRLTVV.